This TCR beta chain came from a study of blood T cell repertoires in COVID-19. Study context: Spain, Italy and the United States supplied samples that represented acute and convalescent COVID-19.

The protocol was immunoSEQ multiplex PCR, while the TCRdb copy is restricted to in-frame clones and leaves out a portion. The data contain about 95,000 clones, around 90% of them singletons. The V and J ends lost 3 bases and 3 bases respectively, with 15 bases between them. Germline assignment: CDR1 SGHNT and CDR2 YYREEE (reference sequence). The CDR3 consists of 16 residues. Sequencing was done on a sample of peripheral blood. This TCR derives from a man between 45 and 60 years old with COVID-19, enrolled during active disease. The chain employs TRBV5-4 and TRBJ2-2; D is possibly TRBD2 (6 bases). CDR3 DNA: TGTGCCAGCAGCTCCCGGGTCCGCGGGGACACCGGGGAGCTGTTTTTT. It yields the protein CASSSRVRGDTGELFF.